This TCR beta chain stems from a study of neurological immune-mediated disorders. Germline CDR1 and CDR2: SGHRS and YFSETQ. The CDR3 has 19 amino acids. The V and J ends lost 4 bases and 3 bases, in that order; junction bases with no gene match: 15. Healthy controls were blood bank volunteers in Maryland, USA. This clonotype came up a few times. The antigen is undetermined. The cDNA was synthesized by 5'RACE incorporating 10-nucleotide random UMIs. MiXCR was run by TCRdb on the 5' RACE reads, yielding one entry per CDR3 protein. There are 75,000 to 95,000 distinct CDR3 sequences in the sample; 15% to 20% occur only once, and less than 20% lies in the top ten. General observations from the study: The level of TCR clonal expansion was highest in patients with HTLV-1-associated myelopathy and lowest in multiple sclerosis, where it fell below the level seen in healthy controls.

The sequenced sample was PBMCs. The V and J genes are TRBV5-1 and TRBJ2-7; 14 bases align to TRBD2. This TCR was recovered from a woman between 40 and 55 years old in good health. CDR3 amino acids: CASSPEPGTSGGRRYEQYF. In DNA form, the CDR3 reads TGCGCCAGCAGCCCCGAACCCGGGACTAGCGGGGGACGCCGCTACGAGCAGTACTTC.